This T cell receptor (beta chain) stems from a study of T cells in Graves' hyperthyroidism and ophthalmopathy (dated by TCRdb to about 2019). For the study in its entirety: Peripheral blood was sampled at the time of initial diagnosis, prior to any treatment. To identify distinguishing TCR V-J signatures, a discovery cohort of 90 to 100 patients was used, comprising 43 with Graves' ophthalmopathy and 55 to 65 with stable Graves' hyperthyroidism. Whether ophthalmopathy could be predicted prospectively was tested in an independent validation cohort made up of some 20 hyperthyroidism patients plus 17 patients who later progressed to ophthalmopathy. The 100 or so discovery patients were divided at random into training and test sets in a 7:3 ratio. The study also compared thyroid tissue and blood T-cell repertoires from about 6 Graves' hyperthyroidism patients. Once sampling was done, hyperthyroidism patients were given methimazole at a starting dose of 30 mg daily, whereas ophthalmopathy patients were given high-dose intravenous methylprednisolone. According to the paper, TCR Vbeta CDR3 sequencing was carried out on 135 peripheral blood samples, which came from fewer than 50 ophthalmopathy, approximately 72 hyperthyroidism and about 17 progressor patients. General study outcomes and caveats: In cross-validation, a model built on a 13 V-J signature told ophthalmopathy apart from stable hyperthyroidism with approximately 90% sensitivity and about 81% specificity, and in testing the same model reached 80%/75%. Sample size was not statistically predetermined, and investigators were not blinded to group allocation. In validation, the model predicted progression to ophthalmopathy a median of about 6.5 months before onset, with over 60% sensitivity and around 76% specificity. Most expanded thyroid clonotypes (frequency above 0.001) were also detected in blood, a finding suggesting that blood repertoires may reflect thyroid immune responses.

Via the germline V gene (reference sequence), CDR1 is MNHEY and CDR2 SMNVEV. Trimming leaves V shorter by 5 bases and J shorter by 5 bases, with the junction holding 8 bases beyond the gene matches. Its CDR3 holds 14 amino acids, cysteine through phenylalanine. The kept DNA is CDR3 alone, 42 bases in frame from the first base. Amplification of TCR beta CDR3 regions was carried out from RNA transcripts. For the first round of RT-PCR on the TCR CDR3, the HTBI primer set was used together with the Qiagen OneStep RT-PCR kit. Libraries were constructed in a second round of multiplex PCR, after which size selection and purification were carried out. Sequencing of the libraries was done on an Illumina HiSeq2000 using paired-end 100 bp reads. As for the authors' bioinformatics: SOAPnuke was used to process the raw data, removing reads that contained adapters or uncalled bases, had a mean Phred below 15, or lacked an exact match to the constant primer or identifier. COPE v1.2.5 was used to merge high-quality paired reads, and clonotypes were defined as unique nucleotide sequences. MiTCR v1.1 was used to align the clonotypes against IMGT TRBV, TRBD and TRBJ reference segments. Only V-J combinations with frequency above 0.0001, covering 99% to 99.2% of repertoires, were analysed. A TCS score was defined as the ratio of F50 (clonal expansion) to E x V (chaos), with BLOSUM62-based TCRdist applied between CDR3 peptides within each V-J. Welch's t-statistics and random forest reduced roughly 530 V-J features to 10 to 15, which were used in a naive Bayes classifier (R e1071). Through fastp at Q25 and MiXCR, TCRdb rebuilt clones from the public reads, retaining in-frame beta chains. CDR3 protein duplicates are merged, each entry listing the most common genes and DNA. The V and J calls were determined by TCRdb, not by the authors. The sample table records roughly 570,000 distinct CDR3 sequences; approximately 15% of these occur just once. Together, the top ten hold under 7.5% of the sample.

Graves' hyperthyroidism was defined as stable when no progression to ophthalmopathy occurred over 18 months of follow-up. Hyperthyroidism patients were newly diagnosed, had a disease duration of under 2 months, and were aged 18 to 65 years. Exclusion was applied to patients with uncontrolled infections, other autoimmune diseases, pregnancy or lactation. Diagnoses were established on the basis of clinical symptoms, serum thyroxine and TRAb, thyroid ultrasound, and orbital computed tomography. PBMCs were separated from approximately 10 ml of fresh peripheral blood using Ficoll-Paque density gradient centrifugation. Total RNA was extracted with Trizol reagent, and quality was checked on an Agilent 2100 Bioanalyzer. This clonotype showed up just a few times. Its recognized antigen is unknown. No base quality values were provided; no much bigger clone lies one nucleotide off.

The sequence was obtained from a woman aged 25 to 39 with Graves' hyperthyroidism. Sequenced material: blood. The receptor chain draws on TRBV27 and TRBJ2-5; TRBD1 fits 7 bases in the junction. The CDR3 here reads CASSISDRRETQYF. The DNA reads TGTGCCAGCAGTATCTCGGACAGGCGGGAGACCCAGTACTTC.